One TCR beta chain is described in this entry. V dropped 0 bases and J dropped 5; count of bases not matched to a gene: 6. Looked up from germline, CDR1 is MNHNS and CDR2 is SASEGT. The length of the CDR3 is 16 residues. Sequencing was performed with immunoSEQ multiplex PCR; in TCRdb, only in-frame clones are kept and a portion is missing. This sample has 200,000 to 250,000 clones, with roughly 90% found just once. These data belong to a study of blood T cell repertoires in COVID-19. Study in general: Acute and convalescent COVID-19 samples came from the United States, Italy and Spain.

Sequencing input: PBMCs or T cells enriched from blood (not recorded which). This receptor was taken from a man aged 30 to 39 who had been exposed to COVID-19. The chain employs TRBV6-1 and TRBJ2-7; 11 bases align to TRBD2. The CDR3 spells CASSEATSGGLDEQYF. The CDR3 nucleotides read TGTGCCAGCAGTGAAGCTACTAGCGGGGGTCTCGACGAGCAGTACTTC.